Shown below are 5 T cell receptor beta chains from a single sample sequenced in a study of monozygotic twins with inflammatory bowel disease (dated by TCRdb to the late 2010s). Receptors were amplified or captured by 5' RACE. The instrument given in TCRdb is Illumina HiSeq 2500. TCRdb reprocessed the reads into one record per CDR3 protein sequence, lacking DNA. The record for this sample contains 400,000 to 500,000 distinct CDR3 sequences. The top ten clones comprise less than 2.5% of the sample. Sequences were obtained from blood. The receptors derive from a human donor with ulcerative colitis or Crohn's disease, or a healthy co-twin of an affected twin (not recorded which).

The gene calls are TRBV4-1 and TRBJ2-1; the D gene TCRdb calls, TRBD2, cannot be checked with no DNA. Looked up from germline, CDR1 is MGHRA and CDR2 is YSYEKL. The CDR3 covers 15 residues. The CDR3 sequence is CASSHPGTGDGEQFF.

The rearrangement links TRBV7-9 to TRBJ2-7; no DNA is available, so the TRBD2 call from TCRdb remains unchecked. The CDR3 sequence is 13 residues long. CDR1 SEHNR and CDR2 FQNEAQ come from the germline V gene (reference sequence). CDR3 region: CASSFSGGEGQYF.

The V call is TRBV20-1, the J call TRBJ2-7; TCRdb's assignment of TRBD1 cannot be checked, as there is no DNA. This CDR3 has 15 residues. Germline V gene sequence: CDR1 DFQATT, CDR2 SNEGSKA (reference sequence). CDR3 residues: CSARARGLGYYEQYF.

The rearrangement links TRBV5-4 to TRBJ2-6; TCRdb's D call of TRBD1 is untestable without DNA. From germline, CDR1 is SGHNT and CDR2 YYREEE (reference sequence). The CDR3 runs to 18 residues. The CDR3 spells CASSSPGAGVSGANVLTF.

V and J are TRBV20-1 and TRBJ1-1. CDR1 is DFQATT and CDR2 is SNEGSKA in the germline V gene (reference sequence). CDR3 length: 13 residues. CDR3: CSAPSIQNTEAFF.